The rows below give T cell receptor beta chains drawn from one sample of a study of CD8 T cells in Susac syndrome. TCRdb re-called the immunoSEQ multiplex PCR reads with MiXCR, one entry per CDR3 protein. The sample lists 150,000 to 200,000 distinct CDR3 sequences, 95% occurring once. The sample was CD4+ T cells from PBMCs. The origin of the receptors is a human donor with multiple sclerosis. CDR3s include the opening cysteine and the closing phenylalanine or tryptophan. Fields, in order: V gene, J gene, D gene, CDR3 length, clone size, CDR3 DNA, CDR3 protein. A D gene is named only where the DNA matches it firmly. The size of a clone is reported for some rows only, either as once, few or many, or as a class for expanded clones.

V gene: TRBV4-3; J gene: TRBJ2-5; D gene: -; CDR3 length: 13; clone size: -; CDR3 DNA: TGCGCCAGCAGCCAAACAGTGGTGAAGACCCAGTACTTC; CDR3 protein: CASSQTVVKTQYF
V gene: TRBV7-9; J gene: TRBJ2-1; D gene: -; CDR3 length: 16; clone size: -; CDR3 DNA: TGTGCCAGCAGCTTAGCGGGGCTACCCATAGACAATGAGCAGTTCTTC; CDR3 protein: CASSLAGLPIDNEQFF
V gene: TRBV7-3; J gene: TRBJ2-1; D gene: TRBD2; CDR3 length: 16; clone size: -; CDR3 DNA: TGTGCCAGCAGCCAAATGTCCGGGACTAGAGGCACTGAGCAGTTCTTC; CDR3 protein: CASSQMSGTRGTEQFF
V gene: TRBV18; J gene: TRBJ2-7; D gene: TRBD2; CDR3 length: 16; clone size: -; CDR3 DNA: TGTGCCACTCGGACTAGCGGGGCCCGCCAAGCCTACGAGCAGTACTTC; CDR3 protein: CATRTSGARQAYEQYF
V gene: TRBV30; J gene: TRBJ2-5; D gene: -; CDR3 length: 14; clone size: -; CDR3 DNA: TGTGCCTGGAGTTACGACAGTGTGTCGGGGACCCAGTACTTC; CDR3 protein: CAWSYDSVSGTQYF
V gene: TRBV14; J gene: TRBJ2-3; D gene: -; CDR3 length: 15; clone size: -; CDR3 DNA: TGTGCCAGCAGCCAAGGTGGGCGGCTTACAGATACGCAGTATTTT; CDR3 protein: CASSQGGRLTDTQYF
V gene: TRBV3-1; J gene: TRBJ2-3; D gene: -; CDR3 length: 14; clone size: -; CDR3 DNA: TGTGCCAGCAGCCTGACTCGGGGGTCAGATACGCAGTATTTT; CDR3 protein: CASSLTRGSDTQYF
V gene: TRBV3-1; J gene: TRBJ1-1; D gene: -; CDR3 length: 13; clone size: -; CDR3 DNA: TGTGCCAGCAGCCAAGATATGCGAAATGAAGCTTTCTTT; CDR3 protein: CASSQDMRNEAFF
V gene: TRBV10-3; J gene: TRBJ1-5; D gene: -; CDR3 length: 14; clone size: -; CDR3 DNA: TGTGCCATCAGCAGGGAGTCTCAGAATCAGCCCCAGCATTTT; CDR3 protein: CAISRESQNQPQHF
V gene: TRBV29-1; J gene: TRBJ2-1; D gene: -; CDR3 length: 14; clone size: -; CDR3 DNA: TGCAGCGTGGACAGACTGAGCTCCTACAATGAGCAGTTCTTC; CDR3 protein: CSVDRLSSYNEQFF
V gene: TRBV9; J gene: TRBJ1-1; D gene: -; CDR3 length: 12; clone size: -; CDR3 DNA: TGTGCCAGCAGCGTAAGAGGGGATGAAGCTTTCTTT; CDR3 protein: CASSVRGDEAFF
V gene: TRBV10-3; J gene: TRBJ2-3; D gene: -; CDR3 length: 12; clone size: -; CDR3 DNA: TGTGCCATCAACGAGGGCGCAGATACGCAGTATTTT; CDR3 protein: CAINEGADTQYF
V gene: TRBV6-1; J gene: TRBJ1-1; D gene: -; CDR3 length: 16; clone size: -; CDR3 DNA: TGTGCCAGCAGCACCCCCCCAGATCAGTTGAACACTGAAGCTTTCTTT; CDR3 protein: CASSTPPDQLNTEAFF
V gene: TRBV3-1; J gene: TRBJ2-5; D gene: TRBD2; CDR3 length: 14; clone size: -; CDR3 DNA: TGTGCCAGCACCGGACTAGCTATAGGAGAGACCCAGTACTTC; CDR3 protein: CASTGLAIGETQYF
V gene: TRBV30; J gene: TRBJ1-1; D gene: -; CDR3 length: 12; clone size: -; CDR3 DNA: TGTGCCTGGAGTGTGGGCGGCCGCAAAGCTTTCTTT; CDR3 protein: CAWSVGGRKAFF
V gene: TRBV4-2; J gene: TRBJ2-2; D gene: -; CDR3 length: 14; clone size: -; CDR3 DNA: TGTGCCAGCAGCCAAGATCTGAACACCGGGGAGCTGTTTTTT; CDR3 protein: CASSQDLNTGELFF
V gene: TRBV20-1; J gene: TRBJ2-5; D gene: TRBD2; CDR3 length: 17; clone size: -; CDR3 DNA: TGCAGTGCTAGTAGGGCTAGCGGGGGTTTGAATCAAGAGACCCAGTACTTC; CDR3 protein: CSASRASGGLNQETQYF
V gene: TRBV6-6; J gene: TRBJ2-7; D gene: -; CDR3 length: 10; clone size: -; CDR3 DNA: TGTGCCAGCGGATCCTACGAGCAGTACTTC; CDR3 protein: CASGSYEQYF
V gene: TRBV12-3/TRBV12-4; J gene: TRBJ1-6; D gene: -; CDR3 length: 15; clone size: -; CDR3 DNA: TGTGCCAGCAGTTCTCTAGGCCCCGCTACCTCACCCCTCCACTTT; CDR3 protein: CASSSLGPATSPLHF
V gene: TRBV28; J gene: TRBJ2-7; D gene: -; CDR3 length: 14; clone size: -; CDR3 DNA: TGTGCCAGCAGCCCCCACCCGACAGACTACGAGCAGTACTTC; CDR3 protein: CASSPHPTDYEQYF
V gene: TRBV29-1; J gene: TRBJ2-7; D gene: TRBD2; CDR3 length: 16; clone size: -; CDR3 DNA: TGCAGCGTTGAAGGCGGTATCGGGACTACCGCCTACGAGCAGTACTTC; CDR3 protein: CSVEGGIGTTAYEQYF
V gene: TRBV5-1; J gene: TRBJ2-7; D gene: -; CDR3 length: 12; clone size: -; CDR3 DNA: TGCGCCAGCAGCGCCGACTCCTACGAGCAGTACTTC; CDR3 protein: CASSADSYEQYF
V gene: TRBV20-1; J gene: TRBJ2-2; D gene: -; CDR3 length: 13; clone size: -; CDR3 DNA: TGCAGTGCTAGAGGTCTCGGGACCGGGGAGCTGTTTTTT; CDR3 protein: CSARGLGTGELFF
V gene: TRBV9; J gene: TRBJ2-5; D gene: -; CDR3 length: 14; clone size: -; CDR3 DNA: TGTGCCAGCAGCGTAGGCCTTCGAGGCGAGACCCAGTACTTC; CDR3 protein: CASSVGLRGETQYF
V gene: TRBV7-3; J gene: TRBJ1-6; D gene: -; CDR3 length: 15; clone size: -; CDR3 DNA: TGTGCCAGCAGCGCTTCCGGGACGGCTAATTCACCCCTCCACTTT; CDR3 protein: CASSASGTANSPLHF
V gene: TRBV20-1; J gene: TRBJ1-3; D gene: -; CDR3 length: 15; clone size: -; CDR3 DNA: TGCAGTGCTAGAAGTGGCAGGGGTTCTGGAAACACCATATATTTT; CDR3 protein: CSARSGRGSGNTIYF
V gene: TRBV11-2; J gene: TRBJ2-2; D gene: TRBD2; CDR3 length: 14; clone size: -; CDR3 DNA: TGTGCCAGCAGCGAGACGGGGGGAACCGGGGAGCTGTTTTTT; CDR3 protein: CASSETGGTGELFF
V gene: TRBV29-1; J gene: TRBJ1-5; D gene: TRBD1; CDR3 length: 13; clone size: -; CDR3 DNA: TGCAGCGTTTCCGGGACAGGGAATCAGCCCCAGCATTTT; CDR3 protein: CSVSGTGNQPQHF
V gene: TRBV9; J gene: TRBJ2-7; D gene: -; CDR3 length: 15; clone size: -; CDR3 DNA: TGTGCCAGCAGCGTAGGAGGGCAAGCCTCCTACGAGCAGTACTTC; CDR3 protein: CASSVGGQASYEQYF
V gene: TRBV20-1; J gene: TRBJ1-4; D gene: TRBD1; CDR3 length: 14; clone size: -; CDR3 DNA: TGCAGTGCCGCGAGGGGGCCGGATAATGAAAAACTGTTTTTT; CDR3 protein: CSAARGPDNEKLFF
V gene: TRBV12-3/TRBV12-4; J gene: TRBJ1-5; D gene: TRBD1; CDR3 length: 15; clone size: -; CDR3 DNA: TGTGCCAGCAGATCCCGGGACAGGGGTAATCAGCCCCAGCATTTT; CDR3 protein: CASRSRDRGNQPQHF
V gene: TRBV15; J gene: TRBJ2-7; D gene: -; CDR3 length: 13; clone size: -; CDR3 DNA: TGTGCCACCAGCAGAGATCTTCAATTCGAGCAGTACTTC; CDR3 protein: CATSRDLQFEQYF
V gene: TRBV27; J gene: TRBJ1-3; D gene: -; CDR3 length: 14; clone size: -; CDR3 DNA: TGTGCCAGCAGTTTAGGTGGAGCTGGAAACACCATATATTTT; CDR3 protein: CASSLGGAGNTIYF
V gene: TRBV6-5; J gene: TRBJ2-4; D gene: TRBD1; CDR3 length: 15; clone size: -; CDR3 DNA: TGTGCCAGCAGTGGGAGAGGACAGGGAAGGGACATTCAGTACTTC; CDR3 protein: CASSGRGQGRDIQYF
V gene: TRBV30; J gene: TRBJ2-7; D gene: -; CDR3 length: 14; clone size: -; CDR3 DNA: TGTGCCTGGATTGGGCAGGGGACGCCCTACGAGCAGTACTTC; CDR3 protein: CAWIGQGTPYEQYF
V gene: TRBV11-1; J gene: TRBJ2-1; D gene: -; CDR3 length: 15; clone size: -; CDR3 DNA: TGTGCCAGCAGCTTAGACCCCCTGGCGGGCTCTGAGCAGTTCTTC; CDR3 protein: CASSLDPLAGSEQFF
V gene: TRBV7-2; J gene: TRBJ2-3; D gene: -; CDR3 length: 16; clone size: -; CDR3 DNA: TGTGCCAGCAGCTTAGCGGGTCGGATCCCCACAGATACGCAGTATTTT; CDR3 protein: CASSLAGRIPTDTQYF
V gene: TRBV29-1; J gene: TRBJ1-1; D gene: -; CDR3 length: 12; clone size: -; CDR3 DNA: TGCAGCGTTGACAGGGGGAACACTGAAGCTTTCTTT; CDR3 protein: CSVDRGNTEAFF
V gene: TRBV30; J gene: TRBJ1-1; D gene: -; CDR3 length: 13; clone size: -; CDR3 DNA: TGTGCCTGGAGTGTACTTGTGAACACTGAAGCTTTCTTT; CDR3 protein: CAWSVLVNTEAFF
V gene: TRBV20-1; J gene: TRBJ2-5; D gene: -; CDR3 length: 12; clone size: -; CDR3 DNA: TGCAGTGCCAAGAGTTACCAAGAGACCCAGTACTTC; CDR3 protein: CSAKSYQETQYF
V gene: TRBV5-1; J gene: TRBJ2-2; D gene: -; CDR3 length: 16; clone size: once; CDR3 DNA: TGCGCCAGCAGCTTGGAGCCGGGGTCGAACACCGGGGAGCTGTTTTTT; CDR3 protein: CASSLEPGSNTGELFF
V gene: TRBV5-4; J gene: TRBJ2-3; D gene: TRBD1; CDR3 length: 16; clone size: -; CDR3 DNA: TGTGCCAGCAGCTCCGGTGGGACAGGGGGAACAGTTACGCAGTATTTT; CDR3 protein: CASSSGGTGGTVTQYF
V gene: TRBV19; J gene: TRBJ2-7; D gene: -; CDR3 length: 14; clone size: -; CDR3 DNA: TGTGCCAGTAGTAAGAGGGAGAGGTCCTACGAGCAGTACTTC; CDR3 protein: CASSKRERSYEQYF
V gene: TRBV30; J gene: TRBJ2-2; D gene: -; CDR3 length: 13; clone size: -; CDR3 DNA: TGTGCCTGGAGTGAGCTCGGAACAGGGAAGCTGTTTTTT; CDR3 protein: CAWSELGTGKLFF
V gene: TRBV4-2; J gene: TRBJ2-2; D gene: TRBD1; CDR3 length: 16; clone size: -; CDR3 DNA: TGTGCCAGCAGCCAAGAGACAGGGTGGAACACCGGGGAGCTGTTTTTT; CDR3 protein: CASSQETGWNTGELFF
V gene: TRBV29-1; J gene: TRBJ2-1; D gene: -; CDR3 length: 13; clone size: -; CDR3 DNA: TGCAGCGTTGGAGGAGATTCCTACAATGAGCAGTTCTTC; CDR3 protein: CSVGGDSYNEQFF
V gene: TRBV7-8; J gene: TRBJ2-5; D gene: -; CDR3 length: 17; clone size: -; CDR3 DNA: TGTGCCAGCAGCTCCGCCGGGCCTCCTCGGGGTCAAGAGACCCAGTACTTC; CDR3 protein: CASSSAGPPRGQETQYF
V gene: TRBV6-5; J gene: TRBJ1-5; D gene: -; CDR3 length: 12; clone size: -; CDR3 DNA: TGTGCCAGCGGGAATAGCAATCAGCCCCAGCATTTT; CDR3 protein: CASGNSNQPQHF
V gene: TRBV24-1; J gene: TRBJ2-3; D gene: -; CDR3 length: 15; clone size: once; CDR3 DNA: TGTGCCACCAGTGAGGGGCAGGGAATCCCAGATACGCAGTATTTT; CDR3 protein: CATSEGQGIPDTQYF
V gene: TRBV30; J gene: TRBJ2-7; D gene: -; CDR3 length: 12; clone size: -; CDR3 DNA: TGTGCCTGGAGTATGGGGGGTCACGAGCAGTACTTC; CDR3 protein: CAWSMGGHEQYF
V gene: TRBV18; J gene: TRBJ2-1; D gene: -; CDR3 length: 15; clone size: -; CDR3 DNA: TGTGCCAGCTCGCCCTATAGCAGCTCCTACAATGAGCAGTTCTTC; CDR3 protein: CASSPYSSSYNEQFF
V gene: TRBV12-3/TRBV12-4; J gene: TRBJ1-5; D gene: -; CDR3 length: 13; clone size: -; CDR3 DNA: TGTGCCAGCAGTTGGGACTACAATCAGCCCCAGCATTTT; CDR3 protein: CASSWDYNQPQHF
V gene: TRBV5-4; J gene: TRBJ2-5; D gene: TRBD1; CDR3 length: 14; clone size: -; CDR3 DNA: TGTGCCAGCCGTCAGGGGACAGGGGAAGAGACCCAGTACTTC; CDR3 protein: CASRQGTGEETQYF
V gene: TRBV20-1; J gene: TRBJ2-3; D gene: -; CDR3 length: 13; clone size: -; CDR3 DNA: TGCAGTGCCGGGCAAAGGAGCACAGATACGCAGTATTTT; CDR3 protein: CSAGQRSTDTQYF
V gene: TRBV5-1; J gene: TRBJ1-1; D gene: -; CDR3 length: 13; clone size: -; CDR3 DNA: TGCGCCAGCATGGGGGCCGATGGCACTGAAGCTTTCTTT; CDR3 protein: CASMGADGTEAFF
V gene: TRBV30; J gene: TRBJ1-2; D gene: -; CDR3 length: 14; clone size: -; CDR3 DNA: TGTGCCTGGACTTCCCCGGGAGAGGACTATGGCTACACCTTC; CDR3 protein: CAWTSPGEDYGYTF